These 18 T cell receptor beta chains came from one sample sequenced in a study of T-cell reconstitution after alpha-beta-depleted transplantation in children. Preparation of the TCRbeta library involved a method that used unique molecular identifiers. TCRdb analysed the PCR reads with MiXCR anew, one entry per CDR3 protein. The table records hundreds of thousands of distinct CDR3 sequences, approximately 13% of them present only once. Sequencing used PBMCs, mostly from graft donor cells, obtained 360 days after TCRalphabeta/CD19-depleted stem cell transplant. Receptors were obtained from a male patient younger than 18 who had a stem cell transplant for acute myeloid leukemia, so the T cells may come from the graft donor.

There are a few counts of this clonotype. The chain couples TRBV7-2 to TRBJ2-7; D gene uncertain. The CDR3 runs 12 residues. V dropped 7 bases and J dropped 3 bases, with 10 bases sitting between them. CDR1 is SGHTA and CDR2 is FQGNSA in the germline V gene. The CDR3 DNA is TGTGCCAGCAACGACGGCTTCTACGAGCAGTACTTC. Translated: CASNDGFYEQYF.

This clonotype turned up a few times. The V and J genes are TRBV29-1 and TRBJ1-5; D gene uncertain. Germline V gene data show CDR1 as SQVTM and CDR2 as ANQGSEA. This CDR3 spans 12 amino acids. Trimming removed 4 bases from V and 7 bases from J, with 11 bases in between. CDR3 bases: TGCAGCGTTGTTGACAAAGGGCAGCCCCAGCATTTT. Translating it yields CSVVDKGQPQHF.

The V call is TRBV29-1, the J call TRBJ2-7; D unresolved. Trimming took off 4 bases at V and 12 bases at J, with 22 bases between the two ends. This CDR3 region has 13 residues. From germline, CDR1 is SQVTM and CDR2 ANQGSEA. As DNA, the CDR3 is TGCAGCGTTGTAGACCCACAAGTTAATGGTTGGTACTTC. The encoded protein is CSVVDPQVNGWYF.

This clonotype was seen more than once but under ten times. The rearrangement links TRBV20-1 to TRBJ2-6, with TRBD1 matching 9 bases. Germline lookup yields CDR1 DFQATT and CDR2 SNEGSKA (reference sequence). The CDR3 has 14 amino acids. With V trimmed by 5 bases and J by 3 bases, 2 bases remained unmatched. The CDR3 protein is CSAGDRVGANVLTF. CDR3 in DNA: TGCAGTGCTGGGGACAGGGTTGGGGCCAACGTCCTGACTTTC.

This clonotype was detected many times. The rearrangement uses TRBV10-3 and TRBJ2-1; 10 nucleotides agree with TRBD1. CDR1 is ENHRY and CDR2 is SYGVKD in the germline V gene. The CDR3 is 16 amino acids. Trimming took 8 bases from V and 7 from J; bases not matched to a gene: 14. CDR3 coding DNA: TGTGCCATCGATGGCGGGACAGGGGAGCGGAGGAATGAGCAGTTCTTC. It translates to CAIDGGTGERRNEQFF.

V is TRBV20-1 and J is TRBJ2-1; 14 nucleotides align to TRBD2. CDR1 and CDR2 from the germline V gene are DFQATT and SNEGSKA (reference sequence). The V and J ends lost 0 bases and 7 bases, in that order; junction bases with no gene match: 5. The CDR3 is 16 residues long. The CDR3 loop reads CSARDRTSGRSNEQFF. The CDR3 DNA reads TGCAGTGCTAGAGATCGGACTAGCGGGAGGTCGAATGAGCAGTTCTTC.

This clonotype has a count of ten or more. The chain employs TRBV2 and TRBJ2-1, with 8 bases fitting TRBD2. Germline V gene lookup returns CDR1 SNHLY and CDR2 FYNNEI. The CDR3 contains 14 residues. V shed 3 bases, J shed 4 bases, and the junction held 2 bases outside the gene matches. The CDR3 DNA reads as TGTGCCAGCAGTGAGGAGCGGGGGTACAATGAGCAGTTCTTC. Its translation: CASSEERGYNEQFF. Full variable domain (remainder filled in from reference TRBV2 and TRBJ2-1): EPEVTQTPSHQVTQMGQEVILRCVPISNHLYFYWYRQILGQKVEFLVSFYNNEISEKSEIFDDQFSVERPDGSNFTLKIRSTKLEDSAMYFCASSEERGYNEQFFGPGTRLTVL.

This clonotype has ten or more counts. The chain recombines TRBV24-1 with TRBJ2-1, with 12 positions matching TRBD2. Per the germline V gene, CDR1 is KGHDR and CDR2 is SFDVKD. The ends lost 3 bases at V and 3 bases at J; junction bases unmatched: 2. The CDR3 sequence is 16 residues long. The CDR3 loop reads CATSDASGRVYNEQFF. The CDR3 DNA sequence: TGTGCCACCAGTGATGCTAGCGGGAGGGTCTACAATGAGCAGTTCTTC.

The CDR3 loop reads CASSPTVLFSGNTIYF. CDR3 DNA: TGTGCCAGCAGCCCGACAGTCCTATTCTCTGGAAACACCATATATTTT. V and J are TRBV7-9 and TRBJ1-3; D may be TRBD1 (5 bases). V was trimmed by 5 bases and J by 0 bases, leaving 14 bases between them. From germline, CDR1 is SEHNR and CDR2 FQNEAQ (reference sequence). The CDR3 totals 16 residues.

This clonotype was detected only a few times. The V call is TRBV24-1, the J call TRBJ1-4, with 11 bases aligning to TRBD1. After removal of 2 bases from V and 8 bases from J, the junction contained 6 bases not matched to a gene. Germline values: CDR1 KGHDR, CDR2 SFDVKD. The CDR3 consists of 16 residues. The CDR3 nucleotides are TGTGCCACCAGTGATTGGACAGGGGGCACTCAAGAAAAACTGTTTTTT. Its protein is CATSDWTGGTQEKLFF.

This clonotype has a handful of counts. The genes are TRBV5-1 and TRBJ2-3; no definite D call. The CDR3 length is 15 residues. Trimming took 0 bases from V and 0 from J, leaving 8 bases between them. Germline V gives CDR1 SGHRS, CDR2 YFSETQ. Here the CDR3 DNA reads TGCGCCAGCAGCTTGGTTCTCCCTAGCACAGATACGCAGTATTTT. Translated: CASSLVLPSTDTQYF.

CDR3 loop: CASSAPQGHYYGYTF. The CDR3 bases are TGTGCCAGCAGCGCTCCACAGGGCCACTACTATGGCTACACCTTC. The chain employs TRBV28 and TRBJ1-2, with a possible D match to TRBD1 (6 bases). Trimming left V 6 bases short and J 3 bases short, with 17 bases between. Per germline, CDR1 MDHEN and CDR2 SYDVKM. This CDR3 has 15 amino acids.

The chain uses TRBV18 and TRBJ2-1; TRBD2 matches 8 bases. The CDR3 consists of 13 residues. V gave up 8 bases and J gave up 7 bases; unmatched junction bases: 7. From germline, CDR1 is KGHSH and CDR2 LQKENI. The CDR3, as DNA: TGTGCCAGCCTAACTAGCGGAAGTAATGAGCAGTTCTTC. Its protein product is CASLTSGSNEQFF.

CDR3 region: CASSPRLAGGILYEQYF. CDR3 sequence (DNA): TGCGCCAGCAGCCCCAGACTAGCGGGAGGGATACTCTACGAGCAGTACTTC. V is TRBV5-1 and J is TRBJ2-7, with 14 bases aligning to TRBD2. The V gene's germline CDR1 is SGHRS and CDR2 YFSETQ. Losses at the gene ends were 4 bases for V and 3 bases for J; bases not matched to a gene: 9. This CDR3 comprises 17 residues.

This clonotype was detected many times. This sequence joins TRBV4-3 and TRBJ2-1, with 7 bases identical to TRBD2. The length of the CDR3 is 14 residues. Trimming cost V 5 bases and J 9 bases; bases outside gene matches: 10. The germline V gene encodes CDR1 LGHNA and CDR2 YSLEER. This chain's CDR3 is CASSVRDYRGEQFF. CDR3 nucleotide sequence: TGCGCCAGCAGCGTCCGGGACTATCGGGGTGAGCAGTTCTTC.

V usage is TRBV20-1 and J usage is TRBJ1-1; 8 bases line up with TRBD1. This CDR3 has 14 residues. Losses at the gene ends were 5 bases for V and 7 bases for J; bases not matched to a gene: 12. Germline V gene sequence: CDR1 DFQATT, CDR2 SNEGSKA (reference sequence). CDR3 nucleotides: TGCAGTGCTCGAACCCCCGGGACAGGATATGAAGCTTTCTTT. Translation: CSARTPGTGYEAFF.

In DNA, the CDR3 is TGCAGTGCTAGAAGGGCTAGCGGGAGGGAAAAAGAGACCCAGTACTTC. It codes for CSARRASGREKETQYF. V usage is TRBV20-1 and J usage is TRBJ2-5, with TRBD2 matching 12 bases. CDR1 is DFQATT, CDR2 SNEGSKA, per germline (reference sequence). The CDR3 runs to 16 residues. Trimming at V came to 2 bases and at J to 3 bases, leaving 7 bases not matched to a gene.

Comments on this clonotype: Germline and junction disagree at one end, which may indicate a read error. The CDR3 loop is CASSQDRVHSQVF. CDR3 sequence (DNA): TGTGCCAGCAGCCAAGATAGAGTACATTCCCAGGTCTTC. The genes are TRBV14 and TRBJ2-1; D unclear. This CDR3 is built from 13 residues. Germline V gene data show CDR1 as SGHDN and CDR2 as FVKESK.